Detailed here is one TCR beta chain. In germline, CDR1 is MNHNY, CDR2 SVGAGI (reference sequence). V was trimmed by 8 bases and J by 6 bases, leaving 20 bases between them. This CDR3 is 14 amino acids long. The data were obtained in a study of technical replicates of blood from a handful of donors. Only in-frame clones appear in the TCRdb table, and some are missing; sequencing was by immunoSEQ multiplex PCR. In the table there are about 70,000 clones, roughly 92% of which are singletons. The sequenced sample consisted of T cells isolated from PBMCs. The sequence derives from a human donor in good health. The chain uses TRBV6-6 and TRBJ2-7; possible D gene TRBD1, 6 bases. CDR3 in DNA: TGTGCCAGCGGATCGGGACACCACCGGACCGAGCAGTACTTC. This encodes CASGSGHHRTEQYF.